This T cell receptor beta chain was identified during a study of T cell repertoires in cytomegalovirus infection. Whole-study context: Newly reported HLA-C-restricted and thoroughly characterized HLA-B-restricted CMV epitopes were employed. Public TCR beta signatures were indicative of both CMV infection and a matching HLA type.

In the case of this clonotype: Its antigen is not identified.

TCRdb processed the reads anew with MiXCR; each CDR3 protein has one entry. The repertoire holds about 890,000 distinct CDR3 sequences, with less than 40% as singletons. The CDR3 consists of 14 residues. The trim removed 6 bases at V and 5 bases at J, leaving 4 bases unmatched. Germline V lookup: CDR1 MNHNY, CDR2 SVGAGI (reference sequence). The source material was cultured CD8+ T cells from PBMCs, sampled from culture after CMV antigen stimulation. The chain has TRBV6-6 and TRBJ2-2; 9 nucleotides match TRBD1. The receptor's source is a human donor in good health (CMV status not recorded). Some clones in this sample may be carry-over from other donors' samples. CDR3: CASSWDRETGELFF. CDR3 sequence (DNA): TGTGCCAGCAGCTGGGACAGGGAGACCGGGGAGCTGTTTTTT.